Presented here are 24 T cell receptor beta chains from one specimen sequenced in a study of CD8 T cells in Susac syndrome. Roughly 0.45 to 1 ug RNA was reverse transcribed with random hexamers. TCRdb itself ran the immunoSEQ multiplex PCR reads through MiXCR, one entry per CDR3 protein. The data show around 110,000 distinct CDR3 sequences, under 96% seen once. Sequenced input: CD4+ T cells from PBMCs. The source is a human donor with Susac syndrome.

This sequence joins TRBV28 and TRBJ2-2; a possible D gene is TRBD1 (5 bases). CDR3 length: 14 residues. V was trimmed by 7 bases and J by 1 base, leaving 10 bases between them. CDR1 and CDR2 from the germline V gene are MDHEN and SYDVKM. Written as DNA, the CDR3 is TGTGCCAGCATCTCACAGGAGAACACCGGGGAGCTGTTTTTT. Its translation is CASISQENTGELFF.

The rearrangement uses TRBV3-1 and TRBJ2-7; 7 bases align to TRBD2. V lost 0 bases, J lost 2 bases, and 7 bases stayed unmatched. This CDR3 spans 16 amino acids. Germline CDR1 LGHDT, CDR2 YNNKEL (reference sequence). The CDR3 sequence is CASSQDLASGAYEQYF. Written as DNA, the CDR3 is TGTGCCAGCAGCCAAGATCTGGCTAGCGGTGCCTACGAGCAGTACTTC.

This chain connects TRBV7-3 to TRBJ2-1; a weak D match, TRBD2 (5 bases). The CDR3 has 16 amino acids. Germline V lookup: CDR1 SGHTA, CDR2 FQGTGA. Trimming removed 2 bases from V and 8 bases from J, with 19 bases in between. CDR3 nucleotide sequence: TGTGCCAGCAGCTTACCCGACCGGACTCCACCCGATGAGCAGTTCTTC. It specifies CASSLPDRTPPDEQFF.

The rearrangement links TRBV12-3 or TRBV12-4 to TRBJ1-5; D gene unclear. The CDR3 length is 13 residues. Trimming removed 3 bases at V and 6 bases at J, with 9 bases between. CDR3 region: CASSFVELQPQHF. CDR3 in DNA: TGTGCCAGCAGTTTCGTCGAACTTCAGCCCCAGCATTTT.

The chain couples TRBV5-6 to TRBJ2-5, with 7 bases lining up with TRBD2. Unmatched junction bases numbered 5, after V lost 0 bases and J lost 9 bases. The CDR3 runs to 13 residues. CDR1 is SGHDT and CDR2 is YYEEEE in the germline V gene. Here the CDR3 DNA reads TGTGCCAGCAGCTTGGTTGCGGGAGAACCCCAGTACTTC. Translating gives CASSLVAGEPQYF.

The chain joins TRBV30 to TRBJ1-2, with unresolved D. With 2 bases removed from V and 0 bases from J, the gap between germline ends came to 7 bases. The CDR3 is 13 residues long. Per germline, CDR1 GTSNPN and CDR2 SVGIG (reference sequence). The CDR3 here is CAWSSQANYGYTF. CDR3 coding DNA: TGTGCCTGGAGTAGCCAGGCTAACTATGGCTACACCTTC. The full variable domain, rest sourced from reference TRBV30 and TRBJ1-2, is SQTIHQWPATLVQPVGSPLSLECTVEGTSNPNLYWYRQAAGRGLQLLFYSVGIGQISSEVPQNLSASRPQDRQFILSSKKLLLSDSGFYLCAWSSQANYGYTFGSGTRLTVV.

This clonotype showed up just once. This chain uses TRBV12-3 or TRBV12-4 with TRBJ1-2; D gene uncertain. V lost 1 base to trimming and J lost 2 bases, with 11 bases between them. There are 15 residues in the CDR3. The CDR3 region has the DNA TGTGCCAGCAGTTTAGGTCGGACTTCGAACTATGGCTACACCTTC. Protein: CASSLGRTSNYGYTF.

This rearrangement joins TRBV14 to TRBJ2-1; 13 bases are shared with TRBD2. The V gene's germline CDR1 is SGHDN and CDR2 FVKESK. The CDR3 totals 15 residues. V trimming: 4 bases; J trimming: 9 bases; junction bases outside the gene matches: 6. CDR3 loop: CASSPTSGRRGEQFF. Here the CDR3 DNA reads TGTGCCAGCAGCCCGACTAGCGGGAGGCGGGGTGAGCAGTTCTTC.

The CDR3 nucleotides are TGTGCCTGGAGTGTAGGTAGCGGAGCGTACAATGAGCAGTTCTTC. It specifies CAWSVGSGAYNEQFF. The V call is TRBV30, the J call TRBJ2-1, with a possible D match to TRBD2 (6 bases). Trimming removed 0 bases from V and 4 bases from J, with 13 bases in between. Germline V gives CDR1 GTSNPN, CDR2 SVGIG (reference sequence). CDR3 size: 15 residues.

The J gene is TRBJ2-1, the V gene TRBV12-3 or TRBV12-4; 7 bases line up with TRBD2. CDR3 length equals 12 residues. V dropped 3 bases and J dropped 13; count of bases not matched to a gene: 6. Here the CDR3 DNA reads TGTGCCAGCAGTTTGCGGGGGAGCCACCAGTTCTTC. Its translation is CASSLRGSHQFF.

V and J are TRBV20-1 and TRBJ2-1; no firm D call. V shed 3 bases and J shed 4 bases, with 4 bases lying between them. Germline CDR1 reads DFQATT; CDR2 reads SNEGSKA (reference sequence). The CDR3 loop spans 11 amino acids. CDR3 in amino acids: CSARTYNEQFF. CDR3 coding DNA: TGCAGTGCTAGGACGTACAATGAGCAGTTCTTC.

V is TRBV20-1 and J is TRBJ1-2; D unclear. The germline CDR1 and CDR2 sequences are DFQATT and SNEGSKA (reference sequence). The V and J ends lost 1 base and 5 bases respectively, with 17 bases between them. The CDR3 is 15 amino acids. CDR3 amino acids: CSARAPTLDLYGYTF. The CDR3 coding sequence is TGCAGTGCTAGAGCTCCGACCCTGGACTTATATGGCTACACCTTC.

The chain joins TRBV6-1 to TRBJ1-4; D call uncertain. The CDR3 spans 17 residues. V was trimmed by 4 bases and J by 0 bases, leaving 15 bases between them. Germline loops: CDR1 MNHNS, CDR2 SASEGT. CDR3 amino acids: CASSGGGTGSTNEKLFF. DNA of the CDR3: TGTGCCAGCAGTGGGGGTGGAACGGGCTCAACTAATGAAAAACTGTTTTTT.

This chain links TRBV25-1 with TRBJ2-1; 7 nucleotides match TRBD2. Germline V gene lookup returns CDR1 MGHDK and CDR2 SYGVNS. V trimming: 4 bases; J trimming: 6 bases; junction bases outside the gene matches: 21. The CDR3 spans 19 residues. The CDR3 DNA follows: TGTGCCAGCAGTGGTCTAGTAGGCGGGAGATCACTCGGATTCAATGAGCAGTTCTTC. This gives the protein CASSGLVGGRSLGFNEQFF.

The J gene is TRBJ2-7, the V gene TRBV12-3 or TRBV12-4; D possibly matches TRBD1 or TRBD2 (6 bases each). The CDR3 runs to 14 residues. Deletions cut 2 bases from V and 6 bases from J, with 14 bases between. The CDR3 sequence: CASSLRRGRGEQYF. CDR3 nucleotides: TGTGCCAGCAGTTTACGTCGGGGGCGAGGCGAGCAGTACTTC.

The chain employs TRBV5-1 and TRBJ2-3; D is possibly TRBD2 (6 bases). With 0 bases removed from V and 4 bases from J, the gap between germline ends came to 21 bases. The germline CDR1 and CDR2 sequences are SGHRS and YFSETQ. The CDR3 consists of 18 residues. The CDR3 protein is CASSLVGGMGKTADTQYF. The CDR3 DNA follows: TGCGCCAGCAGCTTGGTCGGCGGGATGGGGAAGACGGCAGATACGCAGTATTTT.

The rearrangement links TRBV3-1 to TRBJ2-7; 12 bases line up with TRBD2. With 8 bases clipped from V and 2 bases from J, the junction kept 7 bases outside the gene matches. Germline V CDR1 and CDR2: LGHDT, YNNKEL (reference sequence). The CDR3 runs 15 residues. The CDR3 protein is CASALAGGETYEQYF. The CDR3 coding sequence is TGTGCCAGCGCACTAGCGGGAGGCGAGACCTACGAGCAGTACTTC.

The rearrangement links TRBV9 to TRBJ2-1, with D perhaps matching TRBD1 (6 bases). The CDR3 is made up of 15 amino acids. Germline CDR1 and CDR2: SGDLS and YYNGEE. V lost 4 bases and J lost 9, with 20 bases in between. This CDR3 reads CASSPLGRGIIEQFF. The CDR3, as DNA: TGTGCCAGCAGCCCTCTCGGCAGGGGAATTATTGAGCAGTTCTTC.

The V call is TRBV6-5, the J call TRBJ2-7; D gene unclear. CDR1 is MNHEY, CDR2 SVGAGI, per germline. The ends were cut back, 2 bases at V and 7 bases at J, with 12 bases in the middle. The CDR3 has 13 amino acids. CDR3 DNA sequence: TGTGCCAGCAGTTACGACTTCCGGTCAGAGCAGTACTTC. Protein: CASSYDFRSEQYF.

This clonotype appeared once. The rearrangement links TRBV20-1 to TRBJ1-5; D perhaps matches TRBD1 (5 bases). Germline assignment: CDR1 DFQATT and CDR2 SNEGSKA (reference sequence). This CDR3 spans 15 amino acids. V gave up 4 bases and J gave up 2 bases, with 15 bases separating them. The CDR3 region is CSATKSDTGNQPQHF. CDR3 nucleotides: TGCAGTGCTACCAAGTCGGACACCGGCAATCAGCCCCAGCATTTT.

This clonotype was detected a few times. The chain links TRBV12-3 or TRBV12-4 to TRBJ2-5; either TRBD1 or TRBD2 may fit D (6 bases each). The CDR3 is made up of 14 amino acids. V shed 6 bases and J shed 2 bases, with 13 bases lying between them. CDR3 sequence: CASRGAGQQETQYF. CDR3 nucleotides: TGTGCCAGCAGGGGGGCGGGACAACAAGAGACCCAGTACTTC.

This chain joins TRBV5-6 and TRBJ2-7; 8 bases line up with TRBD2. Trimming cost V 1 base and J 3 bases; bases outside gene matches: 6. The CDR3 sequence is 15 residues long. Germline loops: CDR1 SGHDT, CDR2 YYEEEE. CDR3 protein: CASSLPGRGIYEQYF. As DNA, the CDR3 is TGTGCCAGCAGCTTGCCCGGGAGGGGAATCTACGAGCAGTACTTC.

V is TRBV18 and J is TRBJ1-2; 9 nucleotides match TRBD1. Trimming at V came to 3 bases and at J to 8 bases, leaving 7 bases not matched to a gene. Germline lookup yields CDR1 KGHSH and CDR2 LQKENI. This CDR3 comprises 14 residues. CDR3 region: CASSPTGQGIGYTF. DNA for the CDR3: TGTGCCAGCTCACCGACGGGACAGGGTATCGGCTACACCTTC.

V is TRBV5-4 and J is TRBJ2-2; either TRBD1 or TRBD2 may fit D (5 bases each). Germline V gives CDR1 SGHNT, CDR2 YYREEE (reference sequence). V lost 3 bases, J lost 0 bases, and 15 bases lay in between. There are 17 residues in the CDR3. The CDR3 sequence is CASSYPWGSANTGELFF. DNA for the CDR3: TGTGCCAGCAGCTACCCCTGGGGGAGCGCGAACACCGGGGAGCTGTTTTTT. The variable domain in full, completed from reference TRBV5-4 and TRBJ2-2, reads ETGVTQSPTHLIKTRGQQVTLRCSSQSGHNTVSWYQQALGQGPQFIFQYYREEENGRGNFPPRFSGLQFPNYSSELNVNALELDDSALYLCASSYPWGSANTGELFFGEGSRLTVL.